The 23 T cell receptor beta chains given below trace back to one sample, sequenced in a study of T cell responses to AZD1222 COVID-19 vaccine. The method was immunoSEQ multiplex PCR; TCRdb's version includes in-frame clones alone and lacks a portion of them. The sample consists of 90,000 to 130,000 clones, 80% to 95% of them appearing once. The sequencing used peripheral blood, collected on day 0 of AZD1222 vaccination. The receptors were sampled from an adult in good health.

V and J are TRBV9 and TRBJ2-1, with D perhaps matching TRBD2 (6 bases). Looked up from germline, CDR1 is SGDLS and CDR2 is YYNGEE. The CDR3 covers 14 residues. V was pared by 3 bases and J by 4 bases, with 11 bases between. CDR3 in DNA: TGTGCCAGCAGCGGGGGACTTACGTACAATGAGCAGTTCTTC. Translated: CASSGGLTYNEQFF. Together with reference TRBV9 and TRBJ2-1, the CDR3 gives the full variable domain: DSGVTQTPKHLITATGQRVTLRCSPRSGDLSVYWYQQSLDQGLQFLIQYYNGEERAKGNILERFSAQQFPDLHSELNLSSLELGDSALYFCASSGGLTYNEQFFGPGTRLTVL.

The gene calls are TRBV16 and TRBJ2-7; D gene unclear. Trimming took off 0 bases at V and 1 base at J, with 7 bases between the two ends. Germline loops: CDR1 KGHSY, CDR2 FQNENV. The CDR3 totals 14 residues. The CDR3, as DNA: TGTGCCAGCAGCCAATCGCAGGTTTCCTACGAGCAGTACTTC. It is translated as CASSQSQVSYEQYF.

The chain joins TRBV13 to TRBJ2-2; TRBD2 matches at 8 bases. Germline-derived CDR1 and CDR2 are PRHDT and FYEKMQ (reference sequence). The trim removed 4 bases at V and 4 bases at J, leaving 8 bases unmatched. CDR3 length: 16 amino acids. In DNA form, the CDR3 reads TGTGCCAGCAGCTGGGGACTAGTCGGGAGCACCGGGGAGCTGTTTTTT. This sequence encodes CASSWGLVGSTGELFF.

This sequence joins TRBV13 and TRBJ1-2, with a possible D match to TRBD1 (6 bases). Germline V lookup: CDR1 PRHDT, CDR2 FYEKMQ (reference sequence). CDR3 length: 15 residues. The V end was cut by 4 bases, the J end by 3 bases, with 15 bases between. The CDR3 loop reads CASSSAPGDYYGYTF. As DNA, the CDR3 is TGTGCCAGCAGCTCCGCTCCAGGGGACTACTATGGCTACACCTTC. The variable domain in full, completed from reference TRBV13 and TRBJ1-2, reads AAGVIQSPRHLIKEKRETATLKCYPIPRHDTVYWYQQGPGQDPQFLISFYEKMQSDKGSIPDRFSAQQFSDYHSELNMSSLELGDSALYFCASSSAPGDYYGYTFGSGTRLTVV.

The CDR3 here is CASSQTGAQGTEAFF. CDR3 in DNA: TGTGCCAGCAGTCAGACAGGGGCCCAGGGGACTGAAGCTTTCTTT. This chain connects TRBV4-2 to TRBJ1-1; 8 nucleotides line up with TRBD1. Germline V lookup: CDR1 LGHNA, CDR2 YNFKEQ. The CDR3 is 15 residues long. V was pared by 6 bases and J by 5 bases, with 11 bases of the junction left unmatched.

V gene TRBV4-1 combines with J gene TRBJ1-1; no reliable D call. Trimming left V 1 base short and J 7 bases short, with 13 bases between. Germline V gene data show CDR1 as MGHRA and CDR2 as YSYEKL. The CDR3 totals 14 residues. The CDR3 DNA is TGCGCCAGCAGCCAAGTTGGCCGGGGTGATGAAGCTTTCTTT. Its protein is CASSQVGRGDEAFF.

The chain is built from TRBV4-1 and TRBJ1-2; 7 nucleotides align to TRBD1. The CDR3 totals 16 residues. CDR1 MGHRA and CDR2 YSYEKL come from the germline V gene. V was clipped by 1 base and J by 4 bases; unmatched bases: 9. As DNA, the CDR3 is TGCGCCAGCAGCCAAGGTTCCGGGACAGTGGGCTATGGCTACACCTTC. This translates into CASSQGSGTVGYGYTF.

The chain is built from TRBV28 and TRBJ2-7, with D maybe TRBD1 (5 bases). Trimming cost V 7 bases and J 2 bases, with 15 bases left between them. Germline assignment: CDR1 MDHEN and CDR2 SYDVKM. This CDR3 has 14 residues. This CDR3 is CASIPQGLTYEQYF. The CDR3 DNA reads TGTGCCAGCATACCCCAGGGATTAACCTACGAGCAGTACTTC.

V usage is TRBV28 and J usage is TRBJ2-7; tentative D call: TRBD1 (5 bases). V lost 2 bases and J 6 bases, leaving 14 bases between the germline ends. CDR3 size: 14 residues. Germline-derived CDR1 and CDR2 are MDHEN and SYDVKM. The CDR3 sequence is CASSLVGRVSEQYF. The CDR3 DNA follows: TGTGCCAGCAGTTTAGTCGGCAGGGTAAGCGAGCAGTACTTC.

This chain connects TRBV7-6 to TRBJ2-1, with 10 positions matching TRBD1. With 1 base clipped from V and 5 bases from J, the junction kept 2 bases outside the gene matches. This CDR3 spans 15 amino acids. CDR1 SGHVS and CDR2 FNYEAQ come from the germline V gene. This chain's CDR3 is CASSLGTGGNNEQFF. The CDR3 bases are TGTGCCAGCAGCTTAGGGACAGGGGGTAACAATGAGCAGTTCTTC. Together with reference TRBV7-6 and TRBJ2-1, the CDR3 gives the full variable domain: GAGVSQSPRYKVTKRGQDVALRCDPISGHVSLYWYRQALGQGPEFLTYFNYEAQQDKSGLPNDRFSAERPEGSISTLTIQRTEQRDSAMYRCASSLGTGGNNEQFFGPGTRLTVL.

This chain connects TRBV12-3 or TRBV12-4 to TRBJ2-7; D ambiguous. V was pared by 5 bases and J by 5 bases, with 13 bases between. The CDR3 length is 13 residues. CDR3 sequence reads: CASSLPELDEQYF. For the CDR3, the DNA is TGTGCCAGCAGTCTCCCGGAATTAGACGAGCAGTACTTC.

The chain recombines TRBV9 with TRBJ1-5, with a weak D call TRBD1 (5 bases). Trimming pared 4 bases from V and 3 bases from J, leaving 11 bases between. Germline V lookup: CDR1 SGDLS, CDR2 YYNGEE. CDR3 length: 14 amino acids. The CDR3 here is CASSPTGYNQPQHF. CDR3 DNA: TGTGCCAGCAGCCCTACAGGATACAATCAGCCCCAGCATTTT.

The chain uses TRBV21-1 and TRBJ2-1; no check of the table's D call, TRBD2, against the DNA was made. TRBV21-1 constitutes a pseudogene. The CDR3 covers 15 residues. The CDR3 protein is CASSYGTGSYNEQFF. For the CDR3, the DNA is TGTGCCAGCAGCTACGGAACGGGAAGCTACAATGAGCAGTTCTTC.

The chain carries TRBV5-6 and TRBJ1-1; D uncertain. The CDR3 loop spans 13 amino acids. The germline CDR1 and CDR2 sequences are SGHDT and YYEEEE. V lost 0 bases to trimming and J lost 8 bases, with 11 bases between them. DNA of the CDR3: TGTGCCAGCAGCTTGGTTATAGGAATCGAAGCTTTCTTT. It encodes CASSLVIGIEAFF.

DNA for the CDR3: TGTGCCAGCTCACCAGGGACAGGGGGCTTGAACACTGAAGCTTTCTTT. This encodes CASSPGTGGLNTEAFF. V usage is TRBV18 and J usage is TRBJ1-1; 12 bases are a match to TRBD1. The CDR3 contains 16 residues. Germline V gene data show CDR1 as KGHSH and CDR2 as LQKENI. Trimming at V came to 2 bases and at J to 0 bases, leaving 1 base not matched to a gene.

The chain has TRBV6-5 and TRBJ1-5; no clear D gene. The CDR3 is made up of 14 amino acids. CDR1 MNHEY and CDR2 SVGAGI come from the germline V gene. V gave up 0 bases and J gave up 0 bases, with 3 bases separating them. Here the CDR3 DNA reads TGTGCCAGCAGTTACTCTAATAGCAATCAGCCCCAGCATTTT. It encodes CASSYSNSNQPQHF.

The V call is TRBV6-5, the J call TRBJ2-7, with TRBD1 matching 9 bases. The V and J ends lost 6 bases and 5 bases, in that order; junction bases with no gene match: 11. The CDR3 has 15 residues. Germline V CDR1 and CDR2: MNHEY, SVGAGI. The CDR3 sequence is CASSRGGTGPHEQYF. CDR3 DNA: TGTGCCAGCAGCCGAGGGGGGACAGGGCCCCACGAGCAGTACTTC.

The chain recombines TRBV7-8 with TRBJ2-2; 12 bases match TRBD1. Germline values: CDR1 SGHVS, CDR2 FQNEAQ. The junction had 6 bases not matched to a gene; V was cut back by 2 bases and J by 5 bases. CDR3 length: 17 residues. The DNA for the CDR3 is TGTGCCAGCAGCTTATCGGGACAGGGGGCGAGAACCGGGGAGCTGTTTTTT. The encoded protein is CASSLSGQGARTGELFF.

V and J are TRBV28 and TRBJ1-3, with D unclear. The length of the CDR3 is 14 residues. The germline CDR1 and CDR2 sequences are MDHEN and SYDVKM. Trimming cost V 3 bases and J 4 bases, with 10 bases left between them. Here the CDR3 reads CASSLRVMGNTIYF. CDR3 DNA sequence: TGTGCCAGCAGTTTGAGGGTGATGGGAAACACCATATATTTT.

The chain recombines TRBV7-9 with TRBJ2-7; D is perhaps TRBD1 (6 bases). Trimming pared 5 bases from V and 6 bases from J, leaving 20 bases between. The germline V gene encodes CDR1 SEHNR and CDR2 FQNEAQ (reference sequence). The CDR3 is 15 amino acids. The CDR3 region has the DNA TGTGCCAGCAGCCAACCGAGACAGGTTTTGGGCGAGCAGTACTTC. Amino acids: CASSQPRQVLGEQYF.

This chain connects TRBV28 to TRBJ2-3, with 7 bases matching TRBD2. CDR1 and CDR2 from the germline V gene are MDHEN and SYDVKM. The CDR3 consists of 14 residues. Trimming removed 10 bases from V and 2 bases from J; junction bases left unmatched: 9. The CDR3 loop reads CATSWRGNTDTQYF. In DNA, the CDR3 is TGTGCCACCTCCTGGCGGGGGAACACAGATACGCAGTATTTT.

The CDR3 DNA follows: TGCGCCAGCAGCTTGGGGACAGGGGGCACCGGGGAGCTGTTTTTT. It translates to CASSLGTGGTGELFF. The chain joins TRBV5-1 to TRBJ2-2; 10 bases match TRBD1. The length of the CDR3 is 15 residues. V lost 0 bases and J lost 4; bases outside the gene matches: 0. Germline V gives CDR1 SGHRS, CDR2 YFSETQ.

This chain joins TRBV5-1 and TRBJ2-1; D is unresolved. CDR3 size: 13 residues. The V and J ends lost 3 bases and 3 bases respectively, with 7 bases between them. Germline lookup yields CDR1 SGHRS and CDR2 YFSETQ. The CDR3 sequence is CASSYGSYNEQFF. The CDR3 coding sequence is TGCGCCAGCAGCTATGGAAGCTACAATGAGCAGTTCTTC.